This entry features one TCR beta chain sequence. Its antigen has not been determined. Base qualities are not recorded, but no much larger clone differs from it by a single base. The treatment or condition label, read with the paper, signifies: in vitro stimulation with specific CMV peptide epitopes to enrich CMV-specific T cells. V gives up 3 bases and J gives up 8 bases, and the segment between their germline ends measures 14 bases. Counted from cysteine to phenylalanine, this CDR3 has 14 amino acids. This entry keeps only the CDR3 DNA: 42 bases, framed from base 1. Sequencing instrument: Illumina HiSeq 1500. TCRdb cleaned the public reads at Q25 with fastp, built clones with MiXCR and kept in-frame beta chains. Entries are consolidated by CDR3 protein sequence, retaining the most common genes and DNA. Within this sample are roughly 340,000 distinct CDR3 sequences, with 29% of them counted one time only. The ten biggest clones cover over 15% of the sample.

The record originates from a study of T cell repertoires in cytomegalovirus infection (dated by TCRdb to about 2019). About the investigation overall: The peptide stimulations were aimed at well-studied HLA-B-restricted epitopes as well as recently identified HLA-C-restricted CMV epitopes, whose presentation resists viral immunomodulation. Because public TCR beta signatures pointed to carriage of CMV infection together with the matching HLA type, the HLA type of each donor mattered for the analysis. Broader findings and caveats from the paper: In both this cohort and an independent cohort of 350 or so donors, the cumulative frequency of public TCR beta family members distinguished carriers of CMV infection plus the relevant HLA type. In the ex vivo response, HLA-C-restricted CMV-specific TCR beta clonotypes were dominant, and in two of eight donors the single most frequent clonotype came from this HLA-C-restricted group.

Rearrangement joined TRBV12-3 or TRBV12-4 to TRBJ2-1, and perhaps TRBD2 as D gene, on 6 matching bases. This TCR came from a human donor in good health (CMV status not recorded). Some clones in this sample may be carry-over from other donors' samples. Sequenced here: cultured PBMCs, sampled from culture after CMV antigen stimulation. The CDR3 amino acid sequence is: CASSLGMREDEQFF. The nucleotide sequence reads as follows: TGTGCCAGCAGTTTGGGGATGAGGGAGGATGAGCAGTTCTTC.